This T cell receptor beta chain stems from a study of response to subunit inactivated influenza vaccine. MiXCR, applied by TCRdb to the RT-PCR reads, yields one record per CDR3 protein. The repertoire holds roughly 650,000 distinct CDR3 sequences, around a sixth seen once, with approximately 10% in the top ten. The CDR3 totals 17 residues. The germline CDR1 and CDR2 sequences are SEHNR and FQNEAQ (reference sequence). Trimming took 3 bases from V and 7 from J; bases not matched to a gene: 13. The TCR comes from a man aged 50 to 59 who received an inactivated influenza vaccine. The material sequenced was PBMCs from blood, taken 12 days after vaccination. The V call is TRBV7-9, the J call TRBJ2-1; 9 bases match TRBD2. CDR3 residues: CASSFSLLAGGENEQFF. In DNA form, the CDR3 reads TGTGCCAGCAGCTTCTCTCTACTAGCGGGTGGGGAAAATGAGCAGTTCTTC.